Sequencing of this TCR beta chain was carried out in a study of identical twins' blood T cells. This clonotype was recorded many times. TCRdb itself ran the 5' RACE reads through MiXCR, one entry per CDR3 protein. The data show a few hundred thousand distinct CDR3 sequences, over 25% seen once. This CDR3 contains 17 residues. In germline, CDR1 is MGHRA, CDR2 YSYEKL. V lost 3 bases, J lost 5 bases, and 19 bases lay in between. The rearrangement joins TRBV4-1 to TRBJ2-2; D remains ambiguous. The specimen was PBMCs. The clonotype comes from a woman aged 18-49 years in good health. The CDR3 spells CASSQPNMGFLTGELFF. CDR3 bases: TGCGCCAGCAGCCAGCCAAATATGGGCTTTTTAACCGGGGAGCTGTTTTTT.